A selection of T cell receptor beta chains follows, all from one sample in a study of blood T cells in healthy people across ages. MiXCR, applied by TCRdb to the 5' RACE reads, yields one record per CDR3 protein. Among 700,000 to 1,000,000 distinct CDR3 sequences listed, around 43% were seen once. Material: blood. The receptors were sampled from a man aged 55-75 years in good health. Each CDR3 is given with its conserved first and last residue. A D gene is named only where the DNA matches it firmly. Only some rows state a clone size, as once, few, many or a class for expanded clones.

J gene | D gene | V gene | clone size | CDR3 DNA | CDR3 protein
TRBJ1-2 | - | TRBV6-2/TRBV6-3 | few | TGTGCCAGCAGTTACTCGGTTAACCAATATGGCTACACCTTC | CASSYSVNQYGYTF
TRBJ1-4 | - | TRBV7-2 | few | TGTGCCAGCAGCTTACTCGGACGGGTTAATGAAAAACTGTTTTTT | CASSLLGRVNEKLFF
TRBJ2-3 | - | TRBV5-1 | - | TGCGCCAGCAGTAGGGTAAACCTTGGGGATACGCAGTATTTT | CASSRVNLGDTQYF
TRBJ1-2 | - | TRBV9 | few | TGTGCCAGCAGCGTAGGAAGGGGAGTAGAAGGCTACACCTTC | CASSVGRGVEGYTF
TRBJ2-5 | TRBD1 | TRBV5-1 | few | TGCGCCAGCAGCTTCCGGGACAGTAAAGAGACCCAGTACTTC | CASSFRDSKETQYF
TRBJ2-4 | - | TRBV4-3 | - | TGCGCCAGCAGCCAAGGGTCTGGAGAGAGGGACATTCAGTACTTC | CASSQGSGERDIQYF
TRBJ2-6 | - | TRBV6-2/TRBV6-3 | many | TGTGCCAGCAGCTTAGGGGCCAACGTCCTGACTTTC | CASSLGANVLTF
TRBJ2-7 | - | TRBV6-5 | few | TGTGCCAGCAGAGAACGACAAACCCACTACGAGCAGTACTTC | CASRERQTHYEQYF
TRBJ1-4 | - | TRBV13 | - | TGTGCCAGCAGCTTACGGCCGATTAATGAAAAACTGTTTTTT | CASSLRPINEKLFF
TRBJ2-5 | TRBD2 | TRBV7-2 | - | TGTGCCAGCAGCCCCTCCGGGACTAGCGGTCCGCAAGGGGGGACCCAGTACTTC | CASSPSGTSGPQGGTQYF
TRBJ2-7 | - | TRBV5-1 | - | TGCGCCAGCAGCTTGTTGAGGTTAAATCCCTACGAGCAGTACTTC | CASSLLRLNPYEQYF
TRBJ2-1 | - | TRBV7-9 | - | TGTGCCAGCAGCCCGCCAGGTTGGGATGAGCAGTTCTTC | CASSPPGWDEQFF
TRBJ1-1 | - | TRBV11-2 | - | TGTGCCAGCAGCCCCGAGGCAGGGATCTCTGAAGCTTTCTTT | CASSPEAGISEAFF
TRBJ1-5 | TRBD1 | TRBV7-2 | - | TGTGCCAGCAGCTTCGGACAGGGTGGAAACAATCAGCCCCAGCATTTT | CASSFGQGGNNQPQHF
TRBJ2-2 | TRBD1 | TRBV25-1 | - | TGTGTCAGCAGTGACCCGGGACAGGGAAGGATTGGGGAGCTGTTTTTT | CVSSDPGQGRIGELFF
TRBJ1-2 | - | TRBV6-2/TRBV6-3 | - | TGTGCCAGCAGGCCCACAGGGTTCTATGGCTACACCTTC | CASRPTGFYGYTF
TRBJ2-5 | - | TRBV20-1 | - | TGCAGTGCTAGAGCCCAGGAGGCGCGGCAACAGTACTTC | CSARAQEARQQYF
TRBJ1-2 | - | TRBV5-6 | - | TGTGCCAGCAGCTTGGCCCAGCGTAATGATGGCTACACCTTC | CASSLAQRNDGYTF
TRBJ2-5 | - | TRBV7-2 | - | TGTGCCAGCAGTCCGATGGTGGGGGTGAAGACCCAGTACTTC | CASSPMVGVKTQYF
TRBJ1-6 | - | TRBV25-1 | - | TGTGCCAGCAGTGACCACCGTAATTCACCCCTCCACTTT | CASSDHRNSPLHF
TRBJ1-2 | - | TRBV2 | - | TGTGCCAGCGGCGGTACTAACTATGGCTACACCTTC | CASGGTNYGYTF
TRBJ2-5 | TRBD1 | TRBV18 | - | TGTGCCAGCTCAACTGGGGACAGGGGGCGAGGTGAGACCCAGTACTTC | CASSTGDRGRGETQYF
TRBJ2-5 | - | TRBV5-1 | - | TGCGCCAGCAGCATCGGGAGAGAAGGGATGGGTTCAGAGCAGTACTTC | CASSIGREGMGSEQYF
TRBJ2-1 | TRBD2 | TRBV7-2 | - | TGTGCCAGCAGGAACCCGGGGGGCAATGAGCAGTTCTTC | CASRNPGGNEQFF
TRBJ2-3 | - | TRBV3-1 | - | TGTGCCAGCAGCCACCCCCCGGAGGGGGGAGATACGCAGTATTTT | CASSHPPEGGDTQYF
TRBJ2-3 | - | TRBV21-1 | few | TGTGCCAGCAGCATAAGGGAACGAAATTGGACAGGGGAGAGGCTTTCTGGCACAGATACGCAGTATTTT | CASSIRERNWTGERLSGTDTQYF
TRBJ1-2 | - | TRBV18 | few | TGTGCCAGCTCACCCGGTTTAGAGGCGACGCGCTACACCTTC | CASSPGLEATRYTF
TRBJ1-4 | TRBD1 | TRBV29-1 | - | TGCAGCGCTGCTTCTAGGACAGGGCGGTCTAATGAAAAACTGTTTTTT | CSAASRTGRSNEKLFF
TRBJ2-5 | - | TRBV13 | - | TGTGCCAGCAGCTTTAGAGGGTCTCAGCAGTACTTC | CASSFRGSQQYF
TRBJ2-5 | TRBD2 | TRBV4-3 | - | TGCGCCAGCAGTCTGGGTAGCGGGGACTTAATGGAGACCCAGTACTTC | CASSLGSGDLMETQYF
TRBJ2-3 | TRBD1 | TRBV20-1 | - | TGCAGTGTTGGACAGGGGGCCGTGGATACGCAGTATTTT | CSVGQGAVDTQYF
TRBJ1-4 | - | TRBV20-1 | few | TGCAGTGCTAGAATCAAAACTAATGAAAAACTGTTTTTT | CSARIKTNEKLFF
TRBJ1-2 | - | TRBV20-1 | - | TGCAGTGCTAGAGATTTAGAGACTAACTATGGCTACACCTTC | CSARDLETNYGYTF
TRBJ2-3 | - | TRBV7-2 | - | TGTGCCAGCAGCTTAGCCCGGACTGGCACAGATACGCAGTATTTT | CASSLARTGTDTQYF
TRBJ2-7 | - | TRBV7-2 | - | TGTGCCAGCAGCGACAGGCCTTTCTCCTACGAGCAGTACTTC | CASSDRPFSYEQYF
TRBJ2-3 | - | TRBV4-3 | - | TGCGCCAGCAGCCAAGATGTGCTACGGGGACGCACAGATACGCAGTATTTT | CASSQDVLRGRTDTQYF
TRBJ2-3 | - | TRBV5-6 | many | TGTGCCAGCAGCTTTGGACAGATGTCCACAGATACGCAGTATTTT | CASSFGQMSTDTQYF
TRBJ2-1 | - | TRBV6-2/TRBV6-3 | few | TGTGCCAGCAGTTACTCGCTCCGAGACTACGCCTACAATGAGCAGTTCTTC | CASSYSLRDYAYNEQFF
TRBJ2-7 | - | TRBV30 | few | TGTGCCTGGAGTGTTCAGGGCGGCGACGAGCAGTACTTC | CAWSVQGGDEQYF
TRBJ2-6 | - | TRBV12-3/TRBV12-4 | few | TGTGCCAGCAGGTATGAATGGTCCCCAGGAGTCTCTGGGGCCAACGTCCTGACTTTC | CASRYEWSPGVSGANVLTF
TRBJ1-2 | - | TRBV27 | once | TGTGCCAGCAGTTCCCTGAGTCAGTTAGGGATCAGTGGCTACACCTTC | CASSSLSQLGISGYTF
TRBJ2-5 | - | TRBV7-2 | few | TGTGCCAGCAGCACCCCGGACAGACGCCAAGAGACCCAGTACTTC | CASSTPDRRQETQYF
TRBJ2-1 | - | TRBV11-2 | once | TGTGCCAGCAGCGTATTGGTTTTAGAGACCCAGTTCTTC | CASSVLVLETQFF
TRBJ1-1 | TRBD1 | TRBV7-6 | many | TGTGCCAGCAGCTCGGTCCCGGGACAGGACACTGAAGCTTTCTTT | CASSSVPGQDTEAFF
TRBJ2-1 | TRBD1 | TRBV4-1 | - | TGCGCCAGCAGCCAAGACCGGGGACAGGGGGCGTTTGAGCAGTTCTTC | CASSQDRGQGAFEQFF
TRBJ2-7 | - | TRBV6-2/TRBV6-3 | - | TGTGCCAGCAGTTACCGCTCAGGGAGTGGGGTGGTCTACGAGCAGTACTTC | CASSYRSGSGVVYEQYF
TRBJ2-1 | TRBD2 | TRBV4-3 | few | TGCGCCAGCAGCTTCGGACTAGTCTCCTACAATGAGCAGTTCTTC | CASSFGLVSYNEQFF
TRBJ1-5 | - | TRBV7-2 | - | TGTGCCAGCAGCTTAACGACAGAAGAGCCCCAGCATTTT | CASSLTTEEPQHF
TRBJ1-3 | - | TRBV7-2 | few | TGTGCCAGCAGCTTAAAACGGGCTGGCTACTCTGGAAACACCATATATTTT | CASSLKRAGYSGNTIYF
TRBJ2-3 | TRBD1 | TRBV11-2 | - | TGTGCCAGCAGCCTGAGTGTTCAGGGGGCTGGAGATACGCAGTATTTT | CASSLSVQGAGDTQYF
TRBJ2-3 | - | TRBV9 | few | TGTGCCAGCAGCGTAGTTCCTTCCCCTAGCGATACGCAGTATTTT | CASSVVPSPSDTQYF
TRBJ2-1 | TRBD2 | TRBV15 | - | TGTGCCACCAGCAGAGCGGGACTAGTCTACAATGAGCAGTTCTTC | CATSRAGLVYNEQFF
TRBJ2-7 | - | TRBV28 | few | TGTGCCAGCCGGAGAGTTTTGAACTACGAGCAGTACTTC | CASRRVLNYEQYF
TRBJ2-3 | - | TRBV12-3/TRBV12-4 | - | TGTGCCAGCAGTTATTTTAGTTGGCCGGAGTTCACAGATACGCAGTATTTT | CASSYFSWPEFTDTQYF
TRBJ2-1 | - | TRBV20-1 | few | TGCAGTGCTAGAAGTCAGACTATTCACTACAATGAGCAGTTCTTC | CSARSQTIHYNEQFF
TRBJ2-5 | TRBD2 | TRBV7-9 | - | TGTGCCAGCAGCCCGGGACTAGTAACGGAGACCCAGTACTTC | CASSPGLVTETQYF
TRBJ1-1 | TRBD1 | TRBV7-2 | few | TGTGCCAGCAGCTTAGCTAGGGGGCTGTACACTGAAGCTTTCTTT | CASSLARGLYTEAFF